These 9 T cell receptor beta chains originate from one sample sequenced in a study of spatial heterogeneity in lung cancer. Indicated time point: blood at routine non-recurrence follow-up after resection. In TCRdb, the 5' RACE reads were re-called with MiXCR into one record per CDR3 protein. In the table there are approximately 43,000 distinct CDR3 sequences, about 10% of which are singletons. The sequences come from PBMCs, collected at follow-up. These receptors came from a female donor with early-stage non-small cell lung cancer.

This clonotype is medium-sized by share. J is TRBJ1-1 and V is TRBV29-1; possibly TRBD1 for D (6 bases). The V end was cut by 4 bases, the J end by 0 bases, with 9 bases between. This CDR3 region has 13 residues. Looked up from germline, CDR1 is SQVTM and CDR2 is ANQGSEA. The CDR3 reads CSVGDIMNTEAFF. For the CDR3, the DNA is TGCAGCGTTGGGGACATTATGAACACTGAAGCTTTCTTT.

The chain couples TRBV27 to TRBJ2-7; D gene uncertain. Trimming stripped 6 bases from V and 3 bases from J, with 12 bases between. Germline values: CDR1 MNHEY, CDR2 SMNVEV (reference sequence). This CDR3 comprises 13 residues. In nucleotides, the CDR3 is TGTGCCAGCAGGCCCTCGGGCGGCTACGAGCAGTACTTC. This gives the protein CASRPSGGYEQYF.

This chain links TRBV5-1 with TRBJ2-1; tentative D call: TRBD2 (6 bases). V lost 0 bases to trimming and J lost 4 bases, with 11 bases between them. Germline CDR1 SGHRS, CDR2 YFSETQ. There are 15 residues in the CDR3. CDR3 protein: CASSLAAGSYNEQFF. CDR3 bases: TGCGCCAGCAGCTTGGCGGCGGGGAGTTACAATGAGCAGTTCTTC. Full variable domain (outside the CDR3, taken from reference TRBV5-1 and TRBJ2-1): KAGVTQTPRYLIKTRGQQVTLSCSPISGHRSVSWYQQTPGQGLQFLFEYFSETQRNKGNFPGRFSGRQFSNSRSEMNVSTLELGDSALYLCASSLAAGSYNEQFFGPGTRLTVL.

The table lists this clonotype with many counts. The genes are TRBV3-1 and TRBJ2-2; no clear D. V shed 1 base and J shed 6 bases, with 9 bases lying between them. CDR1 and CDR2 (germline): LGHDT, YNNKEL (reference sequence). The CDR3 extends over 14 amino acids. The CDR3 is CASSQVVQSGELFF. As DNA, the CDR3 is TGTGCCAGCAGCCAAGTTGTACAATCCGGGGAGCTGTTTTTT.

This clonotype was counted many times. This rearrangement joins TRBV10-3 to TRBJ2-5; 8 bases line up with TRBD1. The CDR3 runs to 12 residues. Germline V CDR1 and CDR2: ENHRY, SYGVKD. The J segment lost 3 bases and the V segment lost 6 bases, leaving 0 bases of the junction unmatched. For the CDR3, the DNA is TGTGCCATCAGGGACAGGGAAGAGACCCAGTACTTC. Translating it yields CAIRDREETQYF.

This clonotype was seen ten or more times. The chain recombines TRBV5-4 with TRBJ2-3; D is possibly TRBD2 (5 bases). Germline V CDR1 and CDR2: SGHNT, YYREEE (reference sequence). Trimming stripped 3 bases from V and 7 bases from J, with 15 bases between. The CDR3 contains 14 residues. The CDR3 DNA reads as TGTGCCAGCAGCTCGGGGTCCCAGTCAAATACGCAGTATTTT. Translation: CASSSGSQSNTQYF.

This clonotype was seen a few times. The chain links TRBV27 to TRBJ1-1; no firm D call. Germline V gene lookup returns CDR1 MNHEY and CDR2 SMNVEV (reference sequence). Trimming shortened V by 5 bases and J by 5 bases, and 15 bases separated the two germline ends. The CDR3 consists of 14 residues. DNA for the CDR3: TGTGCCAGCAGTCCCGGGCCGTGGGGAACTGAAGCTTTCTTT. It is translated as CASSPGPWGTEAFF.

This clonotype came up many times. V usage is TRBV29-1 and J usage is TRBJ1-1, with a weak D call TRBD1 (5 bases). This CDR3 has 13 residues. Germline loops: CDR1 SQVTM, CDR2 ANQGSEA. V dropped 7 bases and J dropped 1 base, with 13 bases sitting between them. The CDR3 DNA follows: TGCAGCGGGGGTGAAGGGACGAACACTGAAGCTTTCTTT. Residues: CSGGEGTNTEAFF. The whole variable domain, remainder taken from reference TRBV29-1 and TRBJ1-1, is SAVISQKPSRDICQRGTSLTIQCQVDSQVTMMFWYRQQPGQSLTLIATANQGSEATYESGFVIDKFPISRPNLTFSTLTVSNMSPEDSSIYLCSGGEGTNTEAFFGQGTRLTVV.

This chain uses TRBV5-1 with TRBJ2-7; weak D call: TRBD1 (5 bases). This CDR3 has 13 amino acids. Trimming shortened V by 4 bases and J by 5 bases, and 13 bases separated the two germline ends. Germline CDR1 reads SGHRS; CDR2 reads YFSETQ. The DNA for the CDR3 is TGCGCCAGCAGCATGACAGAGGCCAACGAGCAGTACTTC. Translated: CASSMTEANEQYF. The full variable domain, completed using reference TRBV5-1 and TRBJ2-7, is KAGVTQTPRYLIKTRGQQVTLSCSPISGHRSVSWYQQTPGQGLQFLFEYFSETQRNKGNFPGRFSGRQFSNSRSEMNVSTLELGDSALYLCASSMTEANEQYFGPGTRLTVT.